Listed below are T cell receptor beta chains from one sample, sequenced in a study of shared clonotypes between healthy human individuals. This table comes from immunoSEQ multiplex PCR, and its TCRdb copy is limited to in-frame clones, with some not included. The data contain about 2.1 million clones, about 93% of them seen just once; the ten biggest clones take up around 1.7%. The sequencing sample was made of naive CD8+ T cells from PBMCs. Source of these receptors: a man aged 18 to 35 in good health. Some clones in this sample may be carry-over from other donors' samples. CDR3s include the opening cysteine and the closing phenylalanine or tryptophan. D genes are given only for firm matches. Only some rows state a clone size, as once, few, many or a class for expanded clones.

CAISGGTNTGELFF	TGTGCCATCAGTGGAGGGACAAACACCGGGGAGCTGTTTTTT	-	-	TRBV10-3	TRBJ2-2
CASSLSGTNTEAFF	TGTGCCAGCAGTTTATCGGGTACGAACACTGAAGCTTTCTTT	-	-	TRBV27	TRBJ1-1
CASSHSNGRGEQYF	TGTGCCAGCAGCCACTCCAACGGCCGGGGAGAGCAGTACTTC	-	-	TRBV7-2	TRBJ2-7
CASSASGPLSEAFF	TGTGCCAGCAGCGCATCCGGGCCCCTGTCTGAAGCTTTCTTT	-	-	TRBV9	TRBJ1-1
CASGHGNTIYF	TGTGCTAGTGGCCATGGAAACACCATATATTTT	-	few	TRBV12-5	TRBJ1-3
CASSSLRADNEQFF	TGTGCCAGCAGTTCTTTGAGGGCAGACAATGAGCAGTTCTTC	-	-	TRBV27	TRBJ2-1
CASSPSGGQITYEQYF	TGTGCCAGCAGTCCTTCGGGGGGACAGATCACCTACGAGCAGTACTTC	-	-	TRBV27	TRBJ2-7
CASNPQANSYEQYF	TGTGCCAGCAATCCCCAAGCGAACTCCTACGAGCAGTACTTC	-	-	TRBV28	TRBJ2-7
CASRTGPYEQYF	TGTGCCAGCAGAACGGGTCCCTACGAGCAGTACTTC	-	-	TRBV6-1	TRBJ2-7
CASTPDSGAYNEQFF	TGTGCCAGTACCCCTGATAGCGGGGCCTACAATGAGCAGTTCTTC	TRBD2	once	TRBV19	TRBJ2-1
CASRPSRGPDTLYF	TGTGCCAGCAGACCGAGCCGGGGTCCCGATACGCTGTATTTT	-	-	TRBV7-9	TRBJ2-3
CASSLFRGNTEAFF	TGTGCCAGCAGTTTATTTAGAGGGAACACTGAAGCTTTCTTT	-	few	TRBV28	TRBJ1-1
CASSPAGSGGLGEQYF	TGTGCCAGCAGCCCCGCGGGATCAGGGGGCTTAGGGGAGCAGTACTTC	TRBD1	-	TRBV7-9	TRBJ2-7
CASSPVGVGYGYTF	TGTGCCAGCAGTCCAGTGGGTGTCGGCTATGGCTACACCTTC	-	once	TRBV27	TRBJ1-2
CASSHDRDRFYEQYF	TGCGCCAGCAGCCACGATAGGGACAGATTCTACGAGCAGTACTTC	TRBD1	-	TRBV5-1	TRBJ2-7
CASSSPTNSGTSGRAGTDTQYF	TGTGCCAGCAGCTCGCCAACTAACTCCGGGACTAGCGGGAGGGCCGGCACAGATACGCAGTATTTT	TRBD2	once	TRBV7-6	TRBJ2-3
CSHRDMNTEAFF	TGCAGCCACAGGGACATGAACACTGAAGCTTTCTTT	-	few	TRBV29-1	TRBJ1-1
CASSTRDKNTGELFF	TGTGCCAGCAGCACCCGGGACAAGAACACCGGGGAGCTGTTTTTT	-	-	TRBV7-9	TRBJ2-2
CASSHLDLEEQYF	TGTGCCAGCAGTCACTTAGATCTGGAGGAGCAGTACTTC	-	-	TRBV27	TRBJ2-7
CASSFGLAGGPGETQYF	TGTGCCAGCAGTTTCGGACTAGCGGGAGGGCCAGGAGAGACCCAGTACTTC	TRBD2	-	TRBV27	TRBJ2-5
CASSPSPNTEAFF	TGTGCCAGCAGCCCCAGCCCGAACACTGAAGCTTTCTTT	-	-	TRBV9	TRBJ1-1
CASSAVEFTEAFF	TGTGCCAGCAGTGCAGTGGAATTCACTGAAGCTTTCTTT	-	-	TRBV28	TRBJ1-1
CASSSRGAANSGANVLTF	TGCGCCAGCAGCTCTAGGGGGGCCGCAAACTCTGGGGCCAACGTCCTGACTTTC	-	-	TRBV5-1	TRBJ2-6
CASSLDWNTEAFF	TGTGCCAGCAGCTTGGACTGGAACACTGAAGCTTTCTTT	-	-	TRBV5-5	TRBJ1-1
CASSPGPTGDYEQYF	TGCGCCAGCAGCCCAGGTCCCACAGGGGACTACGAGCAGTACTTC	TRBD1	-	TRBV4-1	TRBJ2-7
CASSGRQGPYEQYF	TGTGCCAGCAGCGGCCGACAGGGTCCCTACGAGCAGTACTTC	TRBD1	once	TRBV9	TRBJ2-7
CASREPNTGELFF	TGTGCCAGCAGGGAACCGAACACCGGGGAGCTGTTTTTT	-	-	TRBV11-2	TRBJ2-2
CASSYSGLAGAEQYF	TGTGCCAGCAGTTACTCGGGACTAGCGGGAGCGGAGCAGTACTTC	TRBD2	-	TRBV6-5	TRBJ2-7
CASSLPRYNEQFF	TGCGCCAGCAGCTTGCCACGTTACAATGAGCAGTTCTTC	-	-	TRBV5-1	TRBJ2-1
CSVKIYAGQIYEQYF	TGCAGCGTTAAAATCTACGCCGGCCAGATCTACGAGCAGTACTTC	-	-	TRBV29-1	TRBJ2-7
CASSYYLSSYNEQFF	TGTGCCAGCAGTTACTATCTGAGCTCCTACAATGAGCAGTTCTTC	-	-	TRBV6-5	TRBJ2-1
CASSFDEQFF	TGTGCCAGCAGTTTCGATGAGCAGTTCTTC	-	-	TRBV28	TRBJ2-1
CASLIRAAGPRDRPYEQYF	TGTGCCAGTCTTATCCGGGCCGCAGGGCCTAGGGATCGGCCCTACGAGCAGTACTTC	-	-	TRBV9	TRBJ2-7
CASSYSLQGSGTEAFF	TGTGCCAGCAGTTACTCGCTACAGGGGTCGGGGACTGAAGCTTTCTTT	TRBD1	once	TRBV6-5	TRBJ1-1
CASSWGTGVNTEAFF	TGTGCCAGCAGCTGGGGGACAGGAGTGAACACTGAAGCTTTCTTT	TRBD1	once	TRBV7-9	TRBJ1-1
CASSLGSWGSYEQYF	TGTGCCAGCAGCTTGGGGTCTTGGGGCTCCTACGAGCAGTACTTC	-	-	TRBV5-6	TRBJ2-7